Listed below are T cell receptor beta chains from one sample, sequenced in a study of T cell responses to AZD1222 COVID-19 vaccine. Data came from immunoSEQ multiplex PCR; TCRdb stores just in-frame clones and leaves some out. The data show over 70,000 clones, with about 74% seen just once and 25% to 30% held by the top ten. Sequenced here: peripheral blood, sampled 28 days after the second dose of the MenACWY control vaccine. The receptors were gathered from an adult who received the MenACWY meningococcal vaccine as a control. Both conserved end residues are part of each CDR3. Fields, in order: D gene, V gene, J gene, CDR3 protein. A D gene is named only where the DNA matches it firmly.

>NA|TRBV5-3|TRBJ1-6
CARSSGPPILYNSPLHF
>NA|TRBV27|TRBJ2-7
CASSLGGRTPTYEQYF
>NA|TRBV10-3|TRBJ2-7
CAISDRDASHYEQYF
>TRBD1|TRBV30|TRBJ1-1
CAWSAIGDRGYTEAFF
>NA|TRBV7-9|TRBJ1-5
CASSGGPNQPQHF
>NA|TRBV7-6|TRBJ1-1
CASSLSGNTEAFF
>NA|TRBV28|TRBJ1-1
CASSFVGVGTEAFF
>NA|TRBV5-1|TRBJ1-1
CASRSQEEGTEAFF
>TRBD2|TRBV4-1|TRBJ2-2
CASSQEAAGGVTGELFF
>TRBD1|TRBV5-1|TRBJ1-4
CASSLTGGREKLFF